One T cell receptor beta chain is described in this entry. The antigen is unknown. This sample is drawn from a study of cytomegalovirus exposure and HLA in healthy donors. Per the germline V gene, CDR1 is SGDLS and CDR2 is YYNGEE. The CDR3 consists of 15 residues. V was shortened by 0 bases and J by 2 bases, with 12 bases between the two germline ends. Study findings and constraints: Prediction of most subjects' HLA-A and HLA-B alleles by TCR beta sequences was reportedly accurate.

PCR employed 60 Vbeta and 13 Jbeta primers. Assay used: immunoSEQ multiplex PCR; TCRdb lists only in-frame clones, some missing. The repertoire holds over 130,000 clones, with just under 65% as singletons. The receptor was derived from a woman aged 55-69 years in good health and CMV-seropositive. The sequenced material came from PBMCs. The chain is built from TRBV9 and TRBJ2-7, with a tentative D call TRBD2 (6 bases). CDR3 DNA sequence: TGTGCCAGCAGCGTAGGCGGGGCCTCTACCTACGAGCAGTACTTC. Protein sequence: CASSVGGASTYEQYF.